This T cell receptor (beta chain) was identified in a study of Ad26.COV2.S vaccination and SARS-CoV-2 variants. Study overall: Into the muscle, Ad26.COV2.S was dosed once or twice, 56 days apart.

As to this clone: Its specificity is not known.

Study-wide findings and caveats: Greater spike-specific TCR breadth was seen in vaccine recipients than in placebo recipients. Analyses of TCR breadth and depth may have underestimated total T cell responses. Recipients of vaccine and of placebo showed similar breadth of their non-spike TCR repertoires.

The CDR3 extends over 17 amino acids. V trimming: 0 bases; J trimming: 10 bases; junction bases outside the gene matches: 12. Per the germline V gene, CDR1 is MGHRA and CDR2 is YSYEKL. Stated treatment: some 20 received Ad26.COV2.S at low or high dose, single or two shots; about 5 received placebo; per-sample allocation not given. Sampling took place 63 days after the first vaccine or placebo injection. TCRdb's copy holds only in-frame clones and misses some; the assay was immunoSEQ multiplex PCR. In the table there are a few hundred thousand clones, around 86% of which are singletons. The chain recombines TRBV4-1 with TRBJ2-2, with TRBD2 identical over 9 bases. This specimen was peripheral blood, taken in a trial of Ad26.COV2.S vaccine versus placebo. The sequence came from a person aged 18-65 years who received the Ad26.COV2.S COVID-19 vaccine or a placebo. The CDR3 loop is CASSQEAASGVVEELFF. The CDR3 DNA reads TGCGCCAGCAGCCAAGAAGCGGCTAGCGGGGTCGTGGAGGAGCTGTTTTTT.